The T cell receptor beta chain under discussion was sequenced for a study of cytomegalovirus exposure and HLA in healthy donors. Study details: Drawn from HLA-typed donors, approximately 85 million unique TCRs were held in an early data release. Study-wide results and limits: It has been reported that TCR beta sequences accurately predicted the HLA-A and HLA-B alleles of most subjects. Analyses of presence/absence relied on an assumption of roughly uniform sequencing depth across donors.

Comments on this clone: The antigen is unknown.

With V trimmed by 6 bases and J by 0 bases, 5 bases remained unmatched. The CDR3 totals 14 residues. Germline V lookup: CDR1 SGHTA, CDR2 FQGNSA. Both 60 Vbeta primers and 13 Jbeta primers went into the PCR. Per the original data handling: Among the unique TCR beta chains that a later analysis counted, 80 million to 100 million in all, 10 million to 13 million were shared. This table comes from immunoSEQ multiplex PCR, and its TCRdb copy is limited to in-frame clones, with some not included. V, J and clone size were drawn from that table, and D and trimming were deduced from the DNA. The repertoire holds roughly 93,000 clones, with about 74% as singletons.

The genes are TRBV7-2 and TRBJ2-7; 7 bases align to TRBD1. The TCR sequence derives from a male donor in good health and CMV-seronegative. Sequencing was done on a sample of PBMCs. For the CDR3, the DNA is TGTGCCAGCAGTCATGGGGACAGCTCCTACGAGCAGTACTTC. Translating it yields CASSHGDSSYEQYF.